The clone carrying this T cell receptor beta chain occurred once. This sample is part of a study of blood T cells in healthy people across ages. The CDR3 is made up of 19 amino acids. The trim removed 3 bases at V and 0 bases at J, leaving 6 bases unmatched. It was with a sample-barcoded 5' primer and a J-beta primer mix that a second PCR of roughly 7 to 12 cycles was run. TCRdb re-called the 5' RACE reads with MiXCR, one entry per CDR3 protein. This table has 650,000 to 700,000 distinct CDR3 sequences, over 40% appearing once. This TCR derives from a woman older than 75 in good health. The chain combines TRBV12-3 or TRBV12-4 with TRBJ2-3; 16 nucleotides agree with TRBD2. Sequenced sample: blood. CDR3 loop: CASSFGGLAGGRSTDTQYF. In nucleotides, the CDR3 is TGTGCCAGCAGTTTTGGGGGACTAGCGGGGGGGCGGAGCACAGATACGCAGTATTTT.